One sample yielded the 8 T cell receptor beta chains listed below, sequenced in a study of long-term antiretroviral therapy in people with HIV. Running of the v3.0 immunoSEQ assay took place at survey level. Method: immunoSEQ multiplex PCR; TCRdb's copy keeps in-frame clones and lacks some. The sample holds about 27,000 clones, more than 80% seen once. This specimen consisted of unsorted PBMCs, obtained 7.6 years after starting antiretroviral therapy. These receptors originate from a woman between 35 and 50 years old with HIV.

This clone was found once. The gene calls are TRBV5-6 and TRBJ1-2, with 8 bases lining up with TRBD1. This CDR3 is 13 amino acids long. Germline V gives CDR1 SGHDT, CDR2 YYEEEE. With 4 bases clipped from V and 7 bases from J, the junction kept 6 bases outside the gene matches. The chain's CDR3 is CASSLYTGGGYTF. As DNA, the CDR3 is TGTGCCAGCAGCCTGTACACAGGGGGTGGCTACACCTTC.

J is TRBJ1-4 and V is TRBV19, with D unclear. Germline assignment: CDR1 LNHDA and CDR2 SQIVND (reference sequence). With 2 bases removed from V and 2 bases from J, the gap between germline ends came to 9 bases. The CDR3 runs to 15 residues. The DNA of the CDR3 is TGTGCCAGTAGTATATCGGCACGGACTAATGAAAAACTGTTTTTT. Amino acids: CASSISARTNEKLFF.

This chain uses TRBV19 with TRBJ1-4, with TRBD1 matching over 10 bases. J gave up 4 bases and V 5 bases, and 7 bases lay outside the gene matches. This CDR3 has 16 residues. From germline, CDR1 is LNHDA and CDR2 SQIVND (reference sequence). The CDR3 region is CASSEIRTGGNEKLFF. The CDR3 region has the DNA TGTGCCAGTAGTGAAATTCGGACAGGGGGTAATGAAAAACTGTTTTTT.

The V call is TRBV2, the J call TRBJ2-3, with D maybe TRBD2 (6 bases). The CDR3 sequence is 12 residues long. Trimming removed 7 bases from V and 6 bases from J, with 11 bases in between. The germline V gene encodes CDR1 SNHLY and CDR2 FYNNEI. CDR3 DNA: TGTGCCAGCAAGGGAGGTTTGGATACGCAGTATTTT. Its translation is CASKGGLDTQYF.

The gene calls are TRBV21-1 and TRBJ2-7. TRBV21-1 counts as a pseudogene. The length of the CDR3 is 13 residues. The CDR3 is CASPRETTYEQYF. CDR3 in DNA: TGTGCCAGCCCTAGGGAAACGACCTACGAGCAGTACTTC.

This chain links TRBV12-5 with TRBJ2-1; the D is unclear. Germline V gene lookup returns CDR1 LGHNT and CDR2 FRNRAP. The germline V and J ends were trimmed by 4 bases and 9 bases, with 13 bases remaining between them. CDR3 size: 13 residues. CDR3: CASGSIRTSEQFF. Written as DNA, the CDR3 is TGTGCTAGTGGTTCGATTAGAACGAGTGAGCAGTTCTTC.

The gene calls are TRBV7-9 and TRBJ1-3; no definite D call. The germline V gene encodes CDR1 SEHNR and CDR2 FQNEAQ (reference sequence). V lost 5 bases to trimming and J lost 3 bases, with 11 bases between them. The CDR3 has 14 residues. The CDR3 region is CASSAVGLGNTIYF. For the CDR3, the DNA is TGTGCCAGCAGCGCGGTCGGCCTTGGAAACACCATATATTTT.

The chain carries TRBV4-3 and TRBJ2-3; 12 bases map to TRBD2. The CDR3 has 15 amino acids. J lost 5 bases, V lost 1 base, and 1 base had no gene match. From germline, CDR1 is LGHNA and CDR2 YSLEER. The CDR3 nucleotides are TGCGCCAGCAGCCAAGTGACTAGCGGGGGAGATACGCAGTATTTT. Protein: CASSQVTSGGDTQYF.